The present T cell receptor beta chain was sequenced within a study of identical twins (dated by TCRdb to about 2016). In the study overall: To test whether fetal clonotypes persist, this study deep-sequenced TCR alpha and beta repertoires from monozygotic twins, from unrelated adults of various ages, and from cord blood. Replicate twin experiments were performed at different times using different library preparation protocols to rule out contamination.

The CDR3, from cysteine to phenylalanine, totals 15 residues. The retained sequence is limited to the CDR3, 45 bases, with the frame set at the first base. V is cut by 8 bases and J by 0 bases, and the space between the germline ends is 17 bases. Taken from the germline V gene, the CDR1 and CDR2 loops are SGHRS and YFSETQ. This clonotype has only a few counts. Its binding antigen is unknown. Qualities for individual bases were not recorded, and no much larger clone is one base off. Results the study describes overall, beyond this receptor: Out-of-frame TCR alpha sequences shared between twins showed an excess of low generation-probability sequences compared with coincidental sharing between unrelated individuals. Zero-insertion analyses could be partly confounded by invariant T cells such as MAIT and iNKT, although diverse VJ usage argued against such confounding for most clonotypes. Excess twin sharing in beta out-of-frame sequences was weaker because fewer shared sequences lowered the signal-to-noise ratio. Fewer insertions were carried by abundant cord blood beta clonotypes, a similar but weaker trend appeared in young adult naive repertoires, and no such trend appeared in memory repertoires. Because the same donors could not be followed over many years, conclusions were based on cross-sectional statistical analysis. In monozygotic twins, recombination models systematically underestimated out-of-frame TCR alpha sharing, but the models matched the sharing seen between unrelated individuals.

Libraries came from 5' RACE. Sequencing used an Illumina HiSeq 2000. Template switching introduced a universal primer binding site; the final cDNA contained a unique molecular identifier, enabling accurate counting of TCR cDNA molecules. Specific primers in the conserved constant-segment region were used to synthesize first-strand cDNA for the TCR alpha and beta chains. To control for contamination, every cDNA library carried two barcodes: a SMART-Mk sample barcode plus Illumina barcodes. TruSeq adapter sequences and Illumina sample barcodes were added in two successive PCR steps. The Illumina HiSeq platform was used with custom primers to sequence TCR alpha and beta cDNA libraries. From the authors' description of their analysis: MiGEC processed the raw reads to extract unique molecular identifiers, while MiXCR was used to determine the CDR3 positions. Recombination models were inferred per individual with the repgenHMM and IGoR tools using an EM algorithm. The tcR package in R was used for shared clonotype analysis, with sharing normalized by the product of cloneset sizes. Out-of-frame nonproductive sequences were analyzed to study raw recombination free of thymic and clonal selection effects. Starting from the raw public reads, TCRdb applied fastp trimming at Q25, assembled clones with MiXCR and retained in-frame beta chains. Merged by CDR3 protein, the rows form single entries marked with the most common genes and DNA. These V and J calls are TCRdb output, not the study's own analysis. The sample table lists around 490,000 distinct CDR3 sequences, approximately 20% of them with a count of one. Of the sample, approximately 0.48% is held by the ten largest clones.

Every donor in the study was a healthy Caucasian. Three pairs of female monozygotic twins, all aged about 18 to 30 years, were included in the twin cohort. CD4+ and CD8+ T cell populations were isolated with positive isolation kits from Invitrogen. This sample was shared with a second study, whose subject was yellow fever vaccine responses in identical twins. Taken from the second paper: According to the authors, the vaccine-induced T cell response in identical twins seemed to be partly convergent and partly specific to each individual. The study precisely tracked vaccine-responding T cell clones in identical twins.

Recombination joined TRBV5-1 with TRBJ1-1; 6 matching bases give a weak D call of TRBD1. The clonotype comes from a woman younger than 35 in good health. Material: CD4+ T cells sorted from blood. The CDR3 protein sequence reads: CARKQGHWMNTEAFF. The nucleotides read TGCGCCAGGAAACAGGGTCATTGGATGAACACTGAAGCTTTCTTT.